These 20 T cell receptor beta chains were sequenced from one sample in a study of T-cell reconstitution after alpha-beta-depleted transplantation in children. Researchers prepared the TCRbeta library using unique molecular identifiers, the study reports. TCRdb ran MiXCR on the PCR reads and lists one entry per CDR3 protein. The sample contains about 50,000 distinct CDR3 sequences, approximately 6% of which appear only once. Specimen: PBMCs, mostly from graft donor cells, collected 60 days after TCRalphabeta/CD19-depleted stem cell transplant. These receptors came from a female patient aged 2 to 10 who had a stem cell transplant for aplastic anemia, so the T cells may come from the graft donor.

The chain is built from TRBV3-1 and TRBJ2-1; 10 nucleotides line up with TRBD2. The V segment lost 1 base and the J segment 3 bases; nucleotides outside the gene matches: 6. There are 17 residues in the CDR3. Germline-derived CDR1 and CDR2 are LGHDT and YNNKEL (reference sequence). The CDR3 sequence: CASSQGSGGDLYNEQFF. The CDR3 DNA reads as TGTGCCAGCAGCCAAGGGAGCGGGGGGGATCTCTACAATGAGCAGTTCTTC.

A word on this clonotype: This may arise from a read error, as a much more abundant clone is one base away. CDR3 DNA: TGTGCCAGCAGCGTGTCGGGACACTTTTACACTGAAGCTTTCTTT. It specifies CASSVSGHFYTEAFF. V is TRBV5-6 and J is TRBJ1-1, with a tentative D call TRBD1 (6 bases). The germline CDR1 and CDR2 sequences are SGHDT and YYEEEE. Trimming took off 4 bases at V and 3 bases at J, with 16 bases between the two ends. The CDR3 covers 15 residues.

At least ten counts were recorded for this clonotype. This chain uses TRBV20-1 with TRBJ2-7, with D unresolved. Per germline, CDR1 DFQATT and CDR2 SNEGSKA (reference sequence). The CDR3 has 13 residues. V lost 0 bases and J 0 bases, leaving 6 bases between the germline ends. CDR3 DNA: TGCAGTGCTAGAGATGGGGTCTCCTACGAGCAGTACTTC. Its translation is CSARDGVSYEQYF.

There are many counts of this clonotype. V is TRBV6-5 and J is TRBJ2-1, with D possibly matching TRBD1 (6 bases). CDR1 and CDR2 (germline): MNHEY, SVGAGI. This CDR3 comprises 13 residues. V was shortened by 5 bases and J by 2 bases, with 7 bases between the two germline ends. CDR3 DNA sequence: TGTGCCAGCAGTCGGGACACCTACAATGAGCAGTTCTTC. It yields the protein CASSRDTYNEQFF.

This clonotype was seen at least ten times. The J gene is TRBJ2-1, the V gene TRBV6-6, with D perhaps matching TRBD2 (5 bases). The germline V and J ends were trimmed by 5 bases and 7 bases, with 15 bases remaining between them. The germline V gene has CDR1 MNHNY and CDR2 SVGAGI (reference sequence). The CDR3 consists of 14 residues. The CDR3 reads CASSPGVIGNEQFF. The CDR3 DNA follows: TGTGCCAGCAGTCCCGGGGTCATCGGGAATGAGCAGTTCTTC.

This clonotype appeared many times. The CDR3, as DNA: TGCGCCAGCAGCGTAAATAGCGGCAGGCAGTTCTTC. It is translated as CASSVNSGRQFF. The chain has TRBV5-1 and TRBJ2-1; D is possibly TRBD2 (6 bases). This CDR3 has 12 residues. V lost 4 bases to trimming and J lost 12 bases, with 14 bases between them. Germline V gives CDR1 SGHRS, CDR2 YFSETQ.

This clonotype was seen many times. The CDR3 region has the DNA TGCAGTGCTGAGGGGAGAATGGGTTCCGGGGAGCTGTTTTTT. It is translated as CSAEGRMGSGELFF. The J gene is TRBJ2-2, the V gene TRBV20-1, with D perhaps assigned TRBD1 or TRBD2 (5 bases each). Deletions cut 5 bases from V and 6 bases from J, with 16 bases between. The germline V gene has CDR1 DFQATT and CDR2 SNEGSKA (reference sequence). This CDR3 region has 14 residues.

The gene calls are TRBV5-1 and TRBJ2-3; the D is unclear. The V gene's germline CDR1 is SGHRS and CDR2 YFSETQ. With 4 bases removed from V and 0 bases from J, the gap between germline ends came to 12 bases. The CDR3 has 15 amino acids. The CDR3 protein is CASSTSLSSTDTQYF. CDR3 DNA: TGCGCCAGCAGCACCAGCCTCTCTAGCACAGATACGCAGTATTTT.

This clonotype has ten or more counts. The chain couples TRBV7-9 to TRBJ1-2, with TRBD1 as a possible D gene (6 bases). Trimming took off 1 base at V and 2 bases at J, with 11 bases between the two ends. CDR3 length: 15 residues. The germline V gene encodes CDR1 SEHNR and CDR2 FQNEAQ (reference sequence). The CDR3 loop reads CASSLESTGNYGYTF. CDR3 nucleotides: TGTGCCAGCAGCTTAGAGTCAACAGGGAACTATGGCTACACCTTC.

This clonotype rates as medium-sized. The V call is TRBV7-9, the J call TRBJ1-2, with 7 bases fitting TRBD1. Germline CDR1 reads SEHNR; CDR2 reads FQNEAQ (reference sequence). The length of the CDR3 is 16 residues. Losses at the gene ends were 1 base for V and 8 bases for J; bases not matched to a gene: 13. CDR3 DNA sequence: TGTGCCAGCAGCTTAGGGACAGGCTCCAGTCGGGGGGGCTACACCTTC. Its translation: CASSLGTGSSRGGYTF.

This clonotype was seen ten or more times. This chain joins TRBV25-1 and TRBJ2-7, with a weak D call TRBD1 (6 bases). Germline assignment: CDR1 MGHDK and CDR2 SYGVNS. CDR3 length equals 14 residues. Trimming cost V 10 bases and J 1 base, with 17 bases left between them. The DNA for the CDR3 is TGTGCCACCACCCCCCAGGGGATTTCCTACGAGCAGTACTTC. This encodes CATTPQGISYEQYF.

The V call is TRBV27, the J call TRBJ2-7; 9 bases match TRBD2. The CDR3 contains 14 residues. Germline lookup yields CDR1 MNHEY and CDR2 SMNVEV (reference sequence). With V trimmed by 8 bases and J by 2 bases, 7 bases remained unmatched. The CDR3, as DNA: TGTGCCAGCGGCCACTCTAGCGGGGCCTACGAGCAGTACTTC. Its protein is CASGHSSGAYEQYF.

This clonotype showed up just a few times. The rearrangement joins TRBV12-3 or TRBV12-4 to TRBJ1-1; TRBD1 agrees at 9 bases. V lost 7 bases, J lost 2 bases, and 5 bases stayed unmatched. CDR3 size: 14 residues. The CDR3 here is CASNRQGGNTEAFF. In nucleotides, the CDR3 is TGTGCCAGCAATAGACAGGGGGGAAACACTGAAGCTTTCTTT.

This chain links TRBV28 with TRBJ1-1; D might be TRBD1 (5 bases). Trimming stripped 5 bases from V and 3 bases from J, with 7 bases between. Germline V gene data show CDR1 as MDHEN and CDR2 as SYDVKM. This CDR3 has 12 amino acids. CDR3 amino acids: CASSEGDTEAFF. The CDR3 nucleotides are TGTGCCAGCAGTGAAGGGGACACTGAAGCTTTCTTT.

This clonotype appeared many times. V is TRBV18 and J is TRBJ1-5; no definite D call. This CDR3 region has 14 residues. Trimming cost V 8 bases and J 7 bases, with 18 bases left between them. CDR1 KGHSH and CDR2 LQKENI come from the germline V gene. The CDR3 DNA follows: TGTGCCAGCGCCGACGGGGTGGGGAGACAGCCCCAGCATTTT. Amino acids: CASADGVGRQPQHF.

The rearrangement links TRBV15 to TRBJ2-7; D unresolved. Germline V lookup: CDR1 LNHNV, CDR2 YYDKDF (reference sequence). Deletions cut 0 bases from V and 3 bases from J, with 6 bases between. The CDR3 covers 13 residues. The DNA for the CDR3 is TGTGCCACCAGCAGAGATCCGGGCTACGAGCAGTACGTC. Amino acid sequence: CATSRDPGYEQYV.

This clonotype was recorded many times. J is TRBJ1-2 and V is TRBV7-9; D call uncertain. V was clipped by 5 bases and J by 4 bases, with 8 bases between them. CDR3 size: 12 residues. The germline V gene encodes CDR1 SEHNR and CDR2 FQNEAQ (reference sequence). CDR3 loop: CASSRTFYGYTF. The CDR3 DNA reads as TGTGCCAGCAGCCGCACATTCTATGGCTACACCTTC.

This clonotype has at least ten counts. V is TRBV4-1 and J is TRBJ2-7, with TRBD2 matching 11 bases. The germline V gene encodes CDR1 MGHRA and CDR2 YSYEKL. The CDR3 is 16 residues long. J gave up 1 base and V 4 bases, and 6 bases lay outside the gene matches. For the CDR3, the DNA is TGCGCCAGCAGCCTCCAACTAGCGGGGGAGTCCTACGAGCAGTACTTC. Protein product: CASSLQLAGESYEQYF.

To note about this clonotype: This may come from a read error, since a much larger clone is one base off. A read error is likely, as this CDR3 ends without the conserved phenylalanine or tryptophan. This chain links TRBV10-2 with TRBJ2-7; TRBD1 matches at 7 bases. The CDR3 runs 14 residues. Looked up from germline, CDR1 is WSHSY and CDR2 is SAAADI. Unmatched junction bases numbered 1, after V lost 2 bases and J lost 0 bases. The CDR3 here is CASSERDSSYEQYL. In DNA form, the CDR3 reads TGCGCCAGCAGTGAGCGGGACAGCTCCTACGAGCAGTACCTC.

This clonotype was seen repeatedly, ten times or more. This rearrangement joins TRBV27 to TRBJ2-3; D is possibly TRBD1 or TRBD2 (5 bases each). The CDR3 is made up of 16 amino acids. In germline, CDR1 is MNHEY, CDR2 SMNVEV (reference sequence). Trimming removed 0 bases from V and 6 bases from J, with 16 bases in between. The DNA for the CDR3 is TGTGCCAGCAGTTTATCTCCATCATTCGGGGCCGATACGCAGTATTTT. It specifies CASSLSPSFGADTQYF.